The source of this T cell receptor beta chain is a study of T-cell reconstitution after alpha-beta-depleted transplantation in children. This clonotype came up a few times. Molecular barcoding with unique molecular identifiers was used for the TCRbeta library. TCRdb independently ran MiXCR on the PCR reads; one entry per CDR3 protein. The sample includes a few hundred thousand distinct CDR3 sequences, 25% to 30% of them seen just once. Germline V CDR1 and CDR2: SGHRS, YFSETQ. CDR3 length equals 15 residues. The V end was cut by 1 base, the J end by 6 bases, with 13 bases between. The V call is TRBV5-1, the J call TRBJ1-4; no firm D call. Sequenced here: PBMCs, sampled before TCRalphabeta/CD19-depleted stem cell transplant. The sequence came from a boy under two years old with Wiskott-Aldrich syndrome, due to receive a stem cell transplant. CDR3 sequence reads: CASSLYAGFDEKLFF. CDR3 DNA sequence: TGCGCCAGCAGCTTGTACGCGGGGTTCGATGAAAAACTGTTTTTT. Supplemented by reference TRBV5-1 and TRBJ1-4, the full variable domain reads KAGVTQTPRYLIKTRGQQVTLSCSPISGHRSVSWYQQTPGQGLQFLFEYFSETQRNKGNFPGRFSGRQFSNSRSEMNVSTLELGDSALYLCASSLYAGFDEKLFFGSGTQLSVL.